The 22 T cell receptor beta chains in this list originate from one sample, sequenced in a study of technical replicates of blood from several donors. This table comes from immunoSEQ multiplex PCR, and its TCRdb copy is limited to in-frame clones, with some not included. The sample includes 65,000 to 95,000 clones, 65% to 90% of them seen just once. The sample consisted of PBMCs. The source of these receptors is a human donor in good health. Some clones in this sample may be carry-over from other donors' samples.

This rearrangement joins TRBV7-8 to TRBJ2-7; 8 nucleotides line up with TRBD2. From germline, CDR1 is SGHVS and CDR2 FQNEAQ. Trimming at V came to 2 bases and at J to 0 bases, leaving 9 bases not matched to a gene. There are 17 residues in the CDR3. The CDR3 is CASSLRGAGTSSYEQYF. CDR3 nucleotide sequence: TGTGCCAGCAGCTTACGGGGAGCCGGGACTAGCTCCTACGAGCAGTACTTC.

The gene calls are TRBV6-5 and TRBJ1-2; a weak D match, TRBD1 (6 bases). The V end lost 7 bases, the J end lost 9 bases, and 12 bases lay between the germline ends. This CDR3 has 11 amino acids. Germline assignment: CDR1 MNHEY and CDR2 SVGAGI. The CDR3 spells CASTTGFRYTF. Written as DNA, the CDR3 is TGTGCCAGCACCACAGGGTTTCGCTACACCTTC.

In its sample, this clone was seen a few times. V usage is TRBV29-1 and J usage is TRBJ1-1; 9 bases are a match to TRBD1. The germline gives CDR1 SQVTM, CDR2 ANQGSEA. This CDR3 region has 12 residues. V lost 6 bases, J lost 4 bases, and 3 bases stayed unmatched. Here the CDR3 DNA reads TGCAGCGTCGGACAGGGGATCACTGAAGCTTTCTTT. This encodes CSVGQGITEAFF.

The CDR3 bases are TGTGCCAGCAGTGCCCGGGGACTTTCCACAGATACGCAGTATTTT. It encodes CASSARGLSTDTQYF. The chain couples TRBV5-4 to TRBJ2-3; tentatively, D is TRBD2 (6 bases). V gave up 5 bases and J gave up 2 bases, with 15 bases separating them. Per germline, CDR1 SGHNT and CDR2 YYREEE (reference sequence). The CDR3 length is 15 residues.

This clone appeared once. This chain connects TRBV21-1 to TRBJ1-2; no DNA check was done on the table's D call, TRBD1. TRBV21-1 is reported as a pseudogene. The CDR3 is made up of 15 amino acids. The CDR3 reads CASTRTGESNYGYTF. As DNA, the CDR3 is TGTGCCAGCACCAGAACAGGGGAATCTAACTATGGCTACACCTTC.

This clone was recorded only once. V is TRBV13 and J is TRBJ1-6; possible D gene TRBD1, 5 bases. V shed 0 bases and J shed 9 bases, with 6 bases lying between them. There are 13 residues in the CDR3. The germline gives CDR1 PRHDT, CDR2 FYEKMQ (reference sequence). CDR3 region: CASSLGGGSPLHF. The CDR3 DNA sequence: TGTGCCAGCAGCTTAGGGGGGGGTTCACCCCTCCACTTT.

The CDR3 protein is CASSQPGTTEQYF. The CDR3, as DNA: TGTGCCAGCAGCCAGCCGGGTACCACCGAGCAGTACTTC. The V gene is TRBV28, the J gene TRBJ2-7; D remains ambiguous. The V end was cut by 6 bases, the J end by 6 bases, with 15 bases between. The CDR3 has 13 amino acids. CDR1 and CDR2 from the germline V gene are MDHEN and SYDVKM.

The CDR3 protein is CSASKNTEAFF. CDR3 nucleotides: TGCAGTGCTAGTAAAAACACTGAAGCTTTCTTT. The rearrangement uses TRBV20-1 and TRBJ1-1; D gene unclear. Germline assignment: CDR1 DFQATT and CDR2 SNEGSKA (reference sequence). Between the trimmed V and J ends, which lost 3 bases and 2 bases, there was a span of 4 bases. CDR3 length equals 11 residues.

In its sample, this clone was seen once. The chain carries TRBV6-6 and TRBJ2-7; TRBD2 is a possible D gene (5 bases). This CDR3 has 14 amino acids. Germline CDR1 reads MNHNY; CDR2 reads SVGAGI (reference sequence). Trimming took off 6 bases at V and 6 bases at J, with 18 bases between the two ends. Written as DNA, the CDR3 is TGTGCCAGCAGATTTCAACCGGAGGCAGGCGAGCAGTACTTC. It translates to CASRFQPEAGEQYF.

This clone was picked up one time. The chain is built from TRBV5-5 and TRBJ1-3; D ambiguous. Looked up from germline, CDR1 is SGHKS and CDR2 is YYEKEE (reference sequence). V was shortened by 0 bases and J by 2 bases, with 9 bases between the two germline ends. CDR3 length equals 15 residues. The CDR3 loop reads CASSLAPVTGNTIYF. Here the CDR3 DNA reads TGTGCCAGCAGCTTGGCCCCGGTAACTGGAAACACCATATATTTT.

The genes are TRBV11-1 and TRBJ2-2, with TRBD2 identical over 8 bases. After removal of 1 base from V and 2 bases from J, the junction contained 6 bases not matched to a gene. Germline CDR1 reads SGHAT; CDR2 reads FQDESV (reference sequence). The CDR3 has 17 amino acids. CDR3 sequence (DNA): TGTGCCAGCAGCTTAGGGACTAGCTGGAGTAACACCGGGGAGCTGTTTTTT. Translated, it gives CASSLGTSWSNTGELFF. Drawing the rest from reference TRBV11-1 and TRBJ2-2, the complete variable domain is EAEVAQSPRYKITEKSQAVAFWCDPISGHATLYWYRQILGQGPELLVQFQDESVVDDSQLPKDRFSAERLKGVDSTLKIQPAELGDSAMYLCASSLGTSWSNTGELFFGEGSRLTVL.

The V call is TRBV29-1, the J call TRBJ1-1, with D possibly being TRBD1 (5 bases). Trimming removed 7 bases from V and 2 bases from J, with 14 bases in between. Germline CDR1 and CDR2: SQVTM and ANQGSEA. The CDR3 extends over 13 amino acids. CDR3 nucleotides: TGCAGCGGAGTTGTTCAGGGAAACACTGAAGCTTTCTTT. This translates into CSGVVQGNTEAFF. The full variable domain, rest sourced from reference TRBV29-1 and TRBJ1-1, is SAVISQKPSRDICQRGTSLTIQCQVDSQVTMMFWYRQQPGQSLTLIATANQGSEATYESGFVIDKFPISRPNLTFSTLTVSNMSPEDSSIYLCSGVVQGNTEAFFGQGTRLTVV.

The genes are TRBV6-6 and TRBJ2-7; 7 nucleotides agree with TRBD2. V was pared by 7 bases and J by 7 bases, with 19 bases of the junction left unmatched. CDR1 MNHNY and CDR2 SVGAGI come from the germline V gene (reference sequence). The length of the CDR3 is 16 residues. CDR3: CASTGLRREIAREQYF. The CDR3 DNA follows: TGTGCCAGCACCGGGTTAAGGCGGGAGATCGCGAGGGAGCAGTACTTC.

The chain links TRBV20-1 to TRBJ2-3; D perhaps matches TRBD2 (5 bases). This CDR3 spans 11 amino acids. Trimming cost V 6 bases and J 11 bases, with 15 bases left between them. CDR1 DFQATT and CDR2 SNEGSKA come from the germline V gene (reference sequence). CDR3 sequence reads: CSAASGKGQYF. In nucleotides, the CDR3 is TGCAGTGCGGCCTCGGGGAAAGGGCAGTATTTT.

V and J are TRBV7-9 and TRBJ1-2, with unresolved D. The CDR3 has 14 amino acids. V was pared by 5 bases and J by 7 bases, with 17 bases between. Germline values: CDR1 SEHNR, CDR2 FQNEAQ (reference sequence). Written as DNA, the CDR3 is TGTGCCAGCAGCCTGGCCGGGAGGAGTGGTGGCTACACCTTC. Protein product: CASSLAGRSGGYTF.

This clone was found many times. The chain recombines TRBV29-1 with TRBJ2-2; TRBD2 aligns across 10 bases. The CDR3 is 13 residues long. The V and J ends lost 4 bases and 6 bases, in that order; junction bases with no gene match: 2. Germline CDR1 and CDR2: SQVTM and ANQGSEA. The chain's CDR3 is CSVALAGAGELFF. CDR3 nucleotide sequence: TGCAGCGTTGCTCTAGCGGGAGCCGGGGAGCTGTTTTTT.

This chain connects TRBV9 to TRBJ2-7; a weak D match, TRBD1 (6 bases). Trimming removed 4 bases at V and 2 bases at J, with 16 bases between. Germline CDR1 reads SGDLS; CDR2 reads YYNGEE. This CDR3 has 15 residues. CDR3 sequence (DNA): TGTGCCAGCAGCCCCGATGACAGGCCAACCTACGAGCAGTACTTC. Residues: CASSPDDRPTYEQYF.

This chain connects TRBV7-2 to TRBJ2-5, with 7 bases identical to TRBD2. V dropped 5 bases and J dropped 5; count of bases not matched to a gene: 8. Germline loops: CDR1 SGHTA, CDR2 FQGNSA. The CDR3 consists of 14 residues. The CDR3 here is CASSRGLERETQYF. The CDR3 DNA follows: TGTGCCAGCAGCCGCGGACTAGAACGGGAGACCCAGTACTTC.

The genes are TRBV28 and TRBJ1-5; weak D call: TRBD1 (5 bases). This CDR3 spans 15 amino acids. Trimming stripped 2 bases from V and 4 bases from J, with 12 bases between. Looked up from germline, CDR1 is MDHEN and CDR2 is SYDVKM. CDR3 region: CASSLGGGGNQPQHF. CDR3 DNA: TGTGCCAGCAGTTTAGGTGGCGGGGGGAATCAGCCCCAGCATTTT.

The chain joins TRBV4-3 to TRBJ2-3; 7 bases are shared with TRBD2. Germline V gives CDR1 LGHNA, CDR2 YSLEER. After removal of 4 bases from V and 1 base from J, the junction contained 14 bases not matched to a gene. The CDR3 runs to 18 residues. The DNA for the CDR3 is TGCGCCAGCAGCCCCGGTAGCGTCCGAGGGAGGGGCACAGATACGCAGTATTTT. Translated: CASSPGSVRGRGTDTQYF.

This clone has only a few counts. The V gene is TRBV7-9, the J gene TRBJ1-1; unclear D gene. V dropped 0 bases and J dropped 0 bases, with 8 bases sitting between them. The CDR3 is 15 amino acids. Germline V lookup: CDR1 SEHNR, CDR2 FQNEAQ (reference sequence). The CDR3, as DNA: TGTGCCAGCAGCTTAGCGATTGGGCTGAACACTGAAGCTTTCTTT. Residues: CASSLAIGLNTEAFF.

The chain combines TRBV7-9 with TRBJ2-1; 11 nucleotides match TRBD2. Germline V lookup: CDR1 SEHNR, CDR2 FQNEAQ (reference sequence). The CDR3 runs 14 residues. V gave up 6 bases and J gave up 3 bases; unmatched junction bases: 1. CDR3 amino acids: CASSSGGDYNEQFF. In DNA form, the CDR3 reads TGTGCCAGCAGTAGCGGGGGGGACTACAATGAGCAGTTCTTC.